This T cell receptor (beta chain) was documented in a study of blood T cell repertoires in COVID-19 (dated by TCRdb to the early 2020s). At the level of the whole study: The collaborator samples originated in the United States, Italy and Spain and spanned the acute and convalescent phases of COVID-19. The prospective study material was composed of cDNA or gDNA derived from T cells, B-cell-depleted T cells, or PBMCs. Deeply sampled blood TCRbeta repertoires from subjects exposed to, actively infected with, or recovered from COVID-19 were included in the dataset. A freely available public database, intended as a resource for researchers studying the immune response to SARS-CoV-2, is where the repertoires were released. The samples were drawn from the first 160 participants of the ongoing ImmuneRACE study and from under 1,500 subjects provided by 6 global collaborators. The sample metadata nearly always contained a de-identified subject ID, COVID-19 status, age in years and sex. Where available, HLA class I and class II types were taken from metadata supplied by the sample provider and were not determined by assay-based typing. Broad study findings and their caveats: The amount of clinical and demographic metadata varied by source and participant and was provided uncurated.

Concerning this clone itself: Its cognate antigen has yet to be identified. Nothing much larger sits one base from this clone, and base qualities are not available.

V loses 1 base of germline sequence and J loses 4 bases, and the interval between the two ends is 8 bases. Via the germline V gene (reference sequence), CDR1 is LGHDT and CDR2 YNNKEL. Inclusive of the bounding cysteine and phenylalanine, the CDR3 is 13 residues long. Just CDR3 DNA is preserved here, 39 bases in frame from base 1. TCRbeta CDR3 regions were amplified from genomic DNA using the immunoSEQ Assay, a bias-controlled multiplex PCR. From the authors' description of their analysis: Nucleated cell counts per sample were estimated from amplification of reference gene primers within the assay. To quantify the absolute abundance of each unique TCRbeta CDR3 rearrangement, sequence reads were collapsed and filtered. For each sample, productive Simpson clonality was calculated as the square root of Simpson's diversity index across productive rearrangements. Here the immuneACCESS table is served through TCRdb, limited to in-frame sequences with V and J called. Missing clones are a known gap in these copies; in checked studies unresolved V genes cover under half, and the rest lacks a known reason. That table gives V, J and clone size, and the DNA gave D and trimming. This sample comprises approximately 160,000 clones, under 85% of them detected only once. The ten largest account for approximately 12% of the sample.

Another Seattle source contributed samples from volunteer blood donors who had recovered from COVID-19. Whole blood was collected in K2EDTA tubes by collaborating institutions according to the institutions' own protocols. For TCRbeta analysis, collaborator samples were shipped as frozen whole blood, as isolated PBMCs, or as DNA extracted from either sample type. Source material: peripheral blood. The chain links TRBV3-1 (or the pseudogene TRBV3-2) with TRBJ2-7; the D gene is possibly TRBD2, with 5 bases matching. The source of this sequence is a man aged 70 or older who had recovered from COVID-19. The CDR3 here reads CASSQAKRYEQYF. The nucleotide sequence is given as TGTGCCAGCAGCCAAGCCAAGCGGTACGAGCAGTACTTC.